This T cell receptor (beta chain) was captured in a study of T-cell reconstitution after alpha-beta-depleted transplantation in children. Notes on the study in general: T cells produced anew were the main source of T-cell counts and diversity one year after transplant. Expanded graft clones numbering several hundred reportedly gave rise to alpha-beta T cells about two months after transplant. The high TCRbeta diversity at day 60 in some patients came from surviving recipient T cells and thymic progenitors.

The CDR3 extends over 14 amino acids. Trimming took 3 bases from V and 9 from J; bases not matched to a gene: 8. The germline CDR1 and CDR2 sequences are SGHRS and YFSETQ. For this clonotype: Its antigen is as yet unknown.

During its preparation, the TCRbeta library received unique molecular identifiers. From the PCR reads, TCRdb called clonotypes with MiXCR, one entry per CDR3 protein. The repertoire holds approximately 980,000 distinct CDR3 sequences, with around 30% as singletons. The V and J genes are TRBV5-1 and TRBJ2-1, with 8 positions matching TRBD2. Here the sequenced sample was PBMCs, mostly from graft donor cells, taken 360 days after TCRalphabeta/CD19-depleted stem cell transplant. This receptor was taken from a boy under two years old who had a stem cell transplant for SCID, so the T cells may come from the graft donor. CDR3 DNA sequence: TGCGCCAGCAGCTATGCTGGGGGACTAGGTGAGCAGTTCTTC. It is translated as CASSYAGGLGEQFF.